The source of this TCR beta chain is a study of shared clonotypes between healthy human individuals. About the research overall: A few men and a couple of women, aged 18 to 49, were donors.

Generated by immunoSEQ multiplex PCR, the TCRdb table keeps only in-frame clones and is missing some. The sample has roughly 2,000,000 clones; roughly 93% are singletons. On this clone itself: The antigen is not known.

V was clipped by 4 bases and J by 6 bases, with 19 bases between them. This CDR3 has 15 residues. The V gene's germline CDR1 is SGHRS and CDR2 YFSETQ. Study conclusions and caveats: Some naive CD4 clonotypes, around 5%, turned up in common across a handful of donors.

Terminally differentiated effector memory CD45RA+ cells were excluded from the naive CD8 cells, which were CD45RO-negative and positively selected for CCR7. Donors comprised only Caucasian adults living in Nashville, Tennessee. The sequenced sample consisted of naive CD8+ T cells from PBMCs. This sequence was found in a man younger than 30 in good health. Some clones in this sample may be carry-over from other donors' samples. The chain couples TRBV5-1 to TRBJ1-2; D remains ambiguous. The CDR3 DNA sequence: TGCGCCAGCAGCCCTCGAGTTCGGAGGGCGGATGGCTACACCTTC. Translating gives CASSPRVRRADGYTF. Complete variable domain (other parts from reference TRBV5-1 and TRBJ1-2): KAGVTQTPRYLIKTRGQQVTLSCSPISGHRSVSWYQQTPGQGLQFLFEYFSETQRNKGNFPGRFSGRQFSNSRSEMNVSTLELGDSALYLCASSPRVRRADGYTFGSGTRLTVV.